What follows are 18 T cell receptor beta chains derived from one specimen sequenced in a study of blood T cell repertoires in COVID-19. The repertoire was sequenced with immunoSEQ multiplex PCR; TCRdb's copy has only in-frame clones and lacks some. This sample has 90,000 to 130,000 clones, with roughly 82% found just once. Sequences were obtained from peripheral blood. These receptors were collected from a woman aged 60-75 years with acute or convalescent COVID-19.

The CDR3 protein is CASSIGRGLEKLFF. The CDR3 DNA is TGTGCCAGCAGCATCGGCCGCGGGTTGGAAAAACTGTTTTTT. This chain uses TRBV7-9 with TRBJ1-4; D is unresolved. V was cut by 5 bases and J by 8 bases, with 15 bases left in between. Germline V gene lookup returns CDR1 SEHNR and CDR2 FQNEAQ (reference sequence). The CDR3 totals 14 residues. The full variable domain, in which reference TRBV7-9 and TRBJ1-4 provide the parts outside the CDR3, is DTGVSQNPRHKITKRGQNVTFRCDPISEHNRLYWYRQTLGQGPEFLTYFQNEAQLEKSRLLSDRFSAERPKGSFSTLEIQRTEQGDSAMYLCASSIGRGLEKLFFGSGTQLSVL.

The chain combines TRBV7-9 with TRBJ1-2; D is ambiguous. Trimming stripped 8 bases from V and 1 base from J, with 11 bases between. CDR3 length: 13 amino acids. The germline gives CDR1 SEHNR, CDR2 FQNEAQ (reference sequence). CDR3 DNA sequence: TGTGCCAGCGGGGAGCAGATTAACTATGGCTACACCTTC. This encodes CASGEQINYGYTF.

CDR3 loop: CASSVGVRWDRMNTEAFF. CDR3 DNA sequence: TGTGCCAGCAGCGTAGGGGTGAGGTGGGACAGGATGAACACTGAAGCTTTCTTT. The chain is built from TRBV9 and TRBJ1-1, with 8 bases matching TRBD1. The CDR3 loop spans 18 amino acids. The V gene end was trimmed by 0 bases and the J gene end by 0 bases; junction bases not matched to a gene: 10. Per the germline V gene, CDR1 is SGDLS and CDR2 is YYNGEE.

Notes on this clone: At one boundary the junction diverges from the germline segment, which might be a read error. The V and J genes are TRBV7-7 and TRBJ2-3, with TRBD2 matching over 7 bases. Germline values: CDR1 SSHAT, CDR2 FNYEAQ (reference sequence). This CDR3 comprises 13 residues. The CDR3 loop is CASSMRAGDTQYF. The CDR3 DNA is TGTGCTAGCAGCATGCGAGCGGGGGATACGCAGTATTTT.

This clone appeared a single time. The rearrangement uses TRBV19 and TRBJ1-3; D is possibly TRBD1 (6 bases). With 5 bases removed from V and 0 bases from J, the gap between germline ends came to 17 bases. The CDR3 has 17 residues. Germline V gives CDR1 LNHDA, CDR2 SQIVND (reference sequence). The CDR3 protein is CASSSRLRTVSGNTIYF. The CDR3 region has the DNA TGTGCCAGTAGTTCCCGCCTAAGGACAGTCTCTGGAAACACCATATATTTT. The entire variable domain, with the rest obtained from reference TRBV19 and TRBJ1-3, is as follows: DGGITQSPKYLFRKEGQNVTLSCEQNLNHDAMYWYRQDPGQGLRLIYYSQIVNDFQKGDIAEGYSVSREKKESFPLTVTSAQKNPTAFYLCASSSRLRTVSGNTIYFGEGSWLTVV.

This clone was detected only a few times. J is TRBJ2-7 and V is TRBV4-1, with a possible D match to TRBD2 (5 bases). V was shortened by 0 bases and J by 2 bases, with 29 bases between the two germline ends. Germline CDR1 MGHRA, CDR2 YSYEKL. CDR3 size: 21 residues. The CDR3 loop reads CASSQDGPIRLGEKFPYEQYF. The CDR3 DNA reads TGCGCCAGCAGCCAAGATGGTCCGATTCGGCTGGGAGAAAAATTCCCCTACGAGCAGTACTTC.

The V and J genes are TRBV15 and TRBJ1-2; D is possibly TRBD1 (5 bases). The CDR3 is 14 residues long. V lost 5 bases and J lost 7, with 17 bases in between. Per the germline V gene, CDR1 is LNHNV and CDR2 is YYDKDF (reference sequence). The CDR3 DNA reads TGTGCCACCAGCTCCGTTGGGGACTTCGGTGGCTACACCTTC. It translates to CATSSVGDFGGYTF.

The V gene is TRBV11-3, the J gene TRBJ2-7, with TRBD1 matching 7 bases. This CDR3 has 15 amino acids. The germline gives CDR1 SGHNT, CDR2 YENEEA. V lost 4 bases, J lost 1 base, and 7 bases stayed unmatched. The CDR3 loop is CASSSLDRRSYEQYF. The CDR3 coding sequence is TGTGCCAGCAGCTCACTGGACAGGCGTTCCTACGAGCAGTACTTC.

The gene calls are TRBV7-3 and TRBJ1-1; TRBD1 agrees at 7 bases. Germline assignment: CDR1 SGHTA and CDR2 FQGTGA. V lost 5 bases to trimming and J lost 1 base; unmatched junction nucleotides: 10. The CDR3 extends over 16 amino acids. The CDR3 DNA follows: TGTGCCAGCAGCGCCGAAGGGGGCTCGCGGAACACTGAAGCTTTCTTT. Translated: CASSAEGGSRNTEAFF. The entire variable domain, with the rest obtained from reference TRBV7-3 and TRBJ1-1, is as follows: GAGVSQTPSNKVTEKGKYVELRCDPISGHTALYWYRQSLGQGPEFLIYFQGTGAADDSGLPNDRFFAVRPEGSVSTLKIQRTERGDSAVYLCASSAEGGSRNTEAFFGQGTRLTVV.

The chain joins TRBV30 to TRBJ2-7; tentatively, D is TRBD2 (5 bases). Germline V gives CDR1 GTSNPN, CDR2 SVGIG (reference sequence). The CDR3 contains 12 residues. Trimming cost V 0 bases and J 4 bases, with 7 bases left between them. Here the CDR3 DNA reads TGTGCCTGGAGTGTAACGGGGTACGAGCAGTACTTC. Protein: CAWSVTGYEQYF.

The V gene is TRBV4-3, the J gene TRBJ2-1; D not resolved. V was cut by 0 bases and J by 10 bases, with 10 bases left in between. Germline-derived CDR1 and CDR2 are LGHNA and YSLEER. The CDR3 covers 13 residues. Written as DNA, the CDR3 is TGCGCCAGCAGCCAAGATAGTTGGAGCGAGCAGTTCTTC. This sequence encodes CASSQDSWSEQFF.

The chain carries TRBV4-3 and TRBJ2-1; no firm D call. CDR1 LGHNA and CDR2 YSLEER come from the germline V gene. This CDR3 has 14 amino acids. Between the trimmed V and J ends, which lost 3 bases and 16 bases, there was a span of 22 bases. This CDR3 is CASSQSLQTSPHFF. Written as DNA, the CDR3 is TGCGCCAGCAGCCAGAGCCTCCAGACTTCCCCCCACTTCTTC.

J is TRBJ1-5 and V is TRBV7-2; D possibly corresponds to TRBD1 (5 bases). Looked up from germline, CDR1 is SGHTA and CDR2 is FQGNSA. The V end was cut by 3 bases, the J end by 7 bases, with 10 bases between. This CDR3 comprises 13 residues. The CDR3: CASSLRQGQPQHF. For the CDR3, the DNA is TGTGCCAGCAGCTTGCGGCAGGGCCAGCCCCAGCATTTT.

This clone was detected only once. The rearrangement uses TRBV6-2 or TRBV6-3 and TRBJ1-2; 7 nucleotides align to TRBD1. Germline V CDR1 and CDR2: MNHEY, SVGEGT. The CDR3 runs to 13 residues. J gave up 4 bases and V 1 base, and 0 bases lay outside the gene matches. CDR3 in amino acids: CASSYWDSYGYTF. CDR3 bases: TGTGCCAGCAGTTACTGGGACAGCTATGGCTACACCTTC.

This chain joins TRBV24-1 and TRBJ2-2; TRBD2 agrees at 13 bases. J was trimmed by 0 bases and V by 5 bases; bases with no gene match: 11. The germline V gene encodes CDR1 KGHDR and CDR2 SFDVKD. The CDR3 extends over 20 amino acids. The CDR3 nucleotides read TGTGCCACCAGTGCTTCGACGGGGACTAGCGGGGTACCGAACACCGGGGAGCTGTTTTTT. Protein sequence: CATSASTGTSGVPNTGELFF.

The rearrangement joins TRBV5-6 to TRBJ1-1; 10 positions agree with TRBD1. V trimming: 0 bases; J trimming: 0 bases; junction bases outside the gene matches: 5. This CDR3 has 17 residues. The V gene's germline CDR1 is SGHDT and CDR2 YYEEEE. CDR3 in amino acids: CASSLERDRGLNTEAFF. The DNA for the CDR3 is TGTGCCAGCAGCTTGGAACGGGACAGGGGCTTGAACACTGAAGCTTTCTTT.

The chain joins TRBV7-3 to TRBJ2-3, with TRBD1 matching over 9 bases. The CDR3 spans 14 residues. In germline, CDR1 is SGHTA, CDR2 FQGTGA. The J segment lost 3 bases and the V segment lost 4 bases, leaving 2 bases of the junction unmatched. CDR3 protein: CASSSGTGTDTQYF. The CDR3 bases are TGTGCCAGCAGCTCCGGGACAGGGACAGATACGCAGTATTTT.

This CDR3 is CASGSPTGGNSPLHF. CDR3 sequence (DNA): TGTGCTAGTGGTTCTCCGACAGGGGGCAACTCACCCCTCCACTTT. The genes are TRBV12-5 and TRBJ1-6; 10 positions agree with TRBD1. Trimming at V came to 4 bases and at J to 10 bases, leaving 7 bases not matched to a gene. The germline CDR1 and CDR2 sequences are LGHNT and FRNRAP. This CDR3 is built from 15 residues.